This entry lists 15 T cell receptor beta chains sequenced from one sample in a study of CD8+ T cells in alopecia areata. Extracted RNA was reverse transcribed into cDNA, the sequencing template. Data came from immunoSEQ multiplex PCR; TCRdb stores just in-frame clones and leaves some out. The sample has 110,000 to 150,000 clones, about three fifths seen once. Sequencing was carried out using CD8+ T cells sorted from blood. The receptors here all came from a human donor in good health.

V usage is TRBV6-5 and J usage is TRBJ2-2; 9 positions agree with TRBD1. In germline, CDR1 is MNHEY, CDR2 SVGAGI. The CDR3 has 14 residues. Germline trimming cut 2 bases from V and 5 bases from J; bases unmatched to any gene: 0. CDR3 region: CASSYGTGTGELFF. CDR3 DNA: TGTGCCAGCAGTTACGGGACAGGGACCGGGGAGCTGTTTTTT.

The chain joins TRBV4-1 to TRBJ2-7, with D perhaps TRBD1 or TRBD2 (7 bases each). Per the germline V gene, CDR1 is MGHRA and CDR2 is YSYEKL. The CDR3 is made up of 17 amino acids. V dropped 2 bases and J dropped 3 bases, with 20 bases sitting between them. The CDR3: CASSQKAGQRTHYEQYF. CDR3 in DNA: TGCGCCAGCAGCCAAAAAGCGGGACAGCGGACTCACTACGAGCAGTACTTC.

A single count supports this clone. J is TRBJ2-7 and V is TRBV5-6; D uncertain. Per the germline V gene, CDR1 is SGHDT and CDR2 is YYEEEE. Trimming removed 3 bases at V and 6 bases at J, with 16 bases between. The CDR3 is made up of 14 amino acids. DNA of the CDR3: TGTGCCAGCAGCTCCCAAGCGACCCTCGGCGAGCAGTACTTC. This codes for CASSSQATLGEQYF. The full variable domain, in which reference TRBV5-6 and TRBJ2-7 provide the parts outside the CDR3, is DAGVTQSPTHLIKTRGQQVTLRCSPKSGHDTVSWYQQALGQGPQFIFQYYEEEERQRGNFPDRFSGHQFPNYSSELNVNALLLGDSALYLCASSSQATLGEQYFGPGTRLTVT.

The rearrangement joins TRBV7-8 to TRBJ1-5; D perhaps matches TRBD1 (5 bases). Trimming stripped 1 base from V and 3 bases from J, with 13 bases between. In germline, CDR1 is SGHVS, CDR2 FQNEAQ. This CDR3 spans 16 amino acids. The CDR3 DNA reads as TGTGCCAGCAGCTTAGAAATGCCAGGGAACAATCAGCCCCAGCATTTT. Amino acids: CASSLEMPGNNQPQHF.

The CDR3 region is CASSFFGGAETQYF. CDR3 DNA: TGTGCCAGCAGCTTCTTTGGGGGAGCGGAGACCCAGTACTTC. This sequence joins TRBV11-2 and TRBJ2-5; either TRBD1 or TRBD2 may supply D (5 bases each). The CDR3 totals 14 residues. V dropped 3 bases and J dropped 5 bases, with 13 bases sitting between them. Germline V gives CDR1 SGHAT, CDR2 FQNNGV.

The chain employs TRBV4-1 and TRBJ2-5, with a weak D call TRBD2 (6 bases). The germline V and J ends were trimmed by 3 bases and 6 bases, with 11 bases remaining between them. The CDR3 sequence is 13 residues long. CDR1 MGHRA and CDR2 YSYEKL come from the germline V gene. CDR3 region: CASSQRDSQTQYF. In DNA form, the CDR3 reads TGCGCCAGCAGCCAGAGGGACTCCCAGACCCAGTACTTC.

This chain joins TRBV29-1 and TRBJ2-7; 8 bases align to TRBD2. The CDR3 sequence is 13 residues long. V was pared by 4 bases and J by 1 base, with 3 bases of the junction left unmatched. Germline values: CDR1 SQVTM, CDR2 ANQGSEA. The CDR3 coding sequence is TGCAGCGTTGGCGGGGGGCTTTCCTACGAGCAGTACTTC. Protein sequence: CSVGGGLSYEQYF.

CDR3 bases: TGTGCCAGCAGCTTTCAACACAATGAGCAGTTCTTC. This gives the protein CASSFQHNEQFF. The chain recombines TRBV13 with TRBJ2-1; D is unresolved. Germline loops: CDR1 PRHDT, CDR2 FYEKMQ (reference sequence). Between the trimmed V and J ends, which lost 3 bases and 5 bases, there was a span of 5 bases. The CDR3 is 12 amino acids.

This chain links TRBV5-1 with TRBJ2-1; D may be TRBD1 or TRBD2 (6 bases each). This CDR3 contains 12 residues. CDR1 and CDR2 (germline): SGHRS, YFSETQ. The V and J ends lost 4 bases and 14 bases respectively, with 16 bases between them. The CDR3 here is CASSQGGGPKFF. The DNA of the CDR3 is TGCGCCAGCAGCCAGGGTGGGGGGCCGAAGTTCTTC.

The chain has TRBV4-1 and TRBJ2-1; TRBD1 aligns across 7 bases. The CDR3 runs 17 residues. Germline-derived CDR1 and CDR2 are MGHRA and YSYEKL. The V gene end was trimmed by 5 bases and the J gene end by 6 bases; junction bases not matched to a gene: 16. DNA of the CDR3: TGCGCCAGCAGCTTTGACCCAGACAGGGTACAGATCAATGAGCAGTTCTTC. It yields the protein CASSFDPDRVQINEQFF.

Comment on this clone: This sample includes further DNA sequences coding for the same CDR3. V and J are TRBV5-1 and TRBJ2-7; D is undetermined. Per germline, CDR1 SGHRS and CDR2 YFSETQ. V was clipped by 4 bases and J by 0 bases, with 5 bases between them. The CDR3 runs to 12 residues. The CDR3 loop reads CASSLSSYEQYF. CDR3 DNA sequence: TGCGCCAGCAGCCTAAGCTCCTACGAGCAGTACTTC.

This clone was observed a few times. CDR3 nucleotide sequence: TGTGCCAGCAGTGAAAGGGACATTGAGCAGTTCTTC. This sequence encodes CASSERDIEQFF. The chain links TRBV2 to TRBJ2-1; maybe TRBD1 (6 bases). CDR1 is SNHLY, CDR2 FYNNEI, per germline. Trimming took off 2 bases at V and 9 bases at J, with 8 bases between the two ends. The CDR3 extends over 12 amino acids.

J is TRBJ1-1 and V is TRBV29-1; 8 bases are shared with TRBD1. With V trimmed by 1 base and J by 1 base, 11 bases remained unmatched. This CDR3 is built from 17 residues. CDR1 and CDR2 from the germline V gene are SQVTM and ANQGSEA. CDR3 amino acids: CSVEGRGQGVGNTEAFF. For the CDR3, the DNA is TGCAGCGTTGAAGGGCGTGGACAGGGAGTCGGGAACACTGAAGCTTTCTTT.

The chain is built from TRBV5-4 and TRBJ1-1; maybe TRBD1 (5 bases). The ends were cut back, 4 bases at V and 4 bases at J, with 11 bases in the middle. The length of the CDR3 is 13 residues. Germline CDR1 SGHNT, CDR2 YYREEE (reference sequence). CDR3 in amino acids: CASSAQGFTEAFF. The DNA for the CDR3 is TGTGCCAGCAGCGCCCAGGGCTTCACTGAAGCTTTCTTT.

This chain connects TRBV29-1 to TRBJ2-1; D is uncertain. The CDR3 contains 10 residues. V was trimmed by 3 bases and J by 12 bases, leaving 9 bases between them. Per germline, CDR1 SQVTM and CDR2 ANQGSEA. The CDR3 is CSVDGQRQFF. Here the CDR3 DNA reads TGCAGCGTTGACGGGCAACGGCAGTTCTTC.